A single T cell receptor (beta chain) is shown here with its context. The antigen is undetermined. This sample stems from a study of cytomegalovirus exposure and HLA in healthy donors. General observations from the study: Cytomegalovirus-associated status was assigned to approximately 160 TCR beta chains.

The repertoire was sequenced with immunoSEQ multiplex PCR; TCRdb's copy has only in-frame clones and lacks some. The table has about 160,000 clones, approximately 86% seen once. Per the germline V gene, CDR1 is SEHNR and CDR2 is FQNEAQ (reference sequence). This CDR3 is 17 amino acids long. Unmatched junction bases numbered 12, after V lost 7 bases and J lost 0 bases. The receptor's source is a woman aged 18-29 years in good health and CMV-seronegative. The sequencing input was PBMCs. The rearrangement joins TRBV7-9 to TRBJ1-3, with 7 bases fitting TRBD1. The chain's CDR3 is CASTDGNRGSSGNTIYF. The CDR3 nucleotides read TGTGCCAGCACCGACGGGAACAGGGGTTCCTCTGGAAACACCATATATTTT. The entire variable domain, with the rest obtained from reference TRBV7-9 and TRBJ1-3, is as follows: DTGVSQNPRHKITKRGQNVTFRCDPISEHNRLYWYRQTLGQGPEFLTYFQNEAQLEKSRLLSDRFSAERPKGSFSTLEIQRTEQGDSAMYLCASTDGNRGSSGNTIYFGEGSWLTVV.